This TCR beta chain comes out of a study of T cell responses to AZD1222 COVID-19 vaccine. Overall study findings and caveats: There were vaccine-associated CD4 TCRs across spike, dominant at 160-218 and 743-854. Possibly, clonal diversity was underestimated; donors were largely white British and included more females. Variant regions that are unmutated are reportedly the target of nearly half of spike-specific TCRs.

Notes on this clone: Its target is unknown.

Here immunoSEQ multiplex PCR was the method, and the copy in TCRdb shows in-frame clones only, minus some. The data contain about 88,000 clones, 92% of them singletons. Sequences were derived from peripheral blood, sampled on day 0 of AZD1222 vaccination. This TCR was recovered from an adult in good health.

The CDR3 protein is CASGEQGGAVEQYF. In DNA, the CDR3 is TGTGCCAGCGGGGAACAGGGGGGGGCGGTCGAGCAGTACTTC. The chain has TRBV5-8 and TRBJ2-7; D possibly corresponds to TRBD1 (8 bases). The germline gives CDR1 SGHTS, CDR2 YDEGEE. The CDR3 contains 14 residues. V lost 7 bases and J lost 6, with 20 bases in between.